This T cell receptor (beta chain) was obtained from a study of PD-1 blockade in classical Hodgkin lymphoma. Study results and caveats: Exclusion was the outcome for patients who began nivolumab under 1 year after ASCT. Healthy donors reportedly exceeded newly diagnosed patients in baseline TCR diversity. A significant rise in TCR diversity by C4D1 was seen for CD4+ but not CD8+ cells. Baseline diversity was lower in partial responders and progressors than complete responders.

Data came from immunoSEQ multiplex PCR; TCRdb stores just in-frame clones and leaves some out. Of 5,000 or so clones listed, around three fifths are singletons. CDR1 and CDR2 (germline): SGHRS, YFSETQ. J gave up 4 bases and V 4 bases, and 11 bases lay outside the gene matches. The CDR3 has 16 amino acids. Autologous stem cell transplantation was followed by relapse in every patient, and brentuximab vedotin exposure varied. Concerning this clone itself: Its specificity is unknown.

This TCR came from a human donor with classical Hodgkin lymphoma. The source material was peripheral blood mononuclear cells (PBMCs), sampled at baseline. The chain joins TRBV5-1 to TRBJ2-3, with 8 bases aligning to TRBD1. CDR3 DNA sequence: TGCGCCAGCAGCCGGGCCTCGAGACAGGGGCCAGATACGCAGTATTTT. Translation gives CASSRASRQGPDTQYF.